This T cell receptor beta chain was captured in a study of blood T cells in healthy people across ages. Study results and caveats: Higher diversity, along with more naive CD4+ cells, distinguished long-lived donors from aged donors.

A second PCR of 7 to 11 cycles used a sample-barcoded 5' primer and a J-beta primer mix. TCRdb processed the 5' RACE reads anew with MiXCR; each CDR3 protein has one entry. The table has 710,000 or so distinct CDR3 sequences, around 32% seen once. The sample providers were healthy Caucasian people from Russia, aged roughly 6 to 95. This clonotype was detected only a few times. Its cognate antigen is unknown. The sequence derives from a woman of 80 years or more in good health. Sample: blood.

The CDR3 DNA reads TGCAGTGCTAGAGATTGGGGGGGGGACACCGGGGAGCTGTTTTTT. It encodes CSARDWGGDTGELFF. This sequence joins TRBV20-1 and TRBJ2-2, with 7 nucleotides matching TRBD2. Germline-derived CDR1 and CDR2 are DFQATT and SNEGSKA (reference sequence). V lost 0 bases to trimming and J lost 3 bases; unmatched junction nucleotides: 4. This CDR3 is built from 15 residues.